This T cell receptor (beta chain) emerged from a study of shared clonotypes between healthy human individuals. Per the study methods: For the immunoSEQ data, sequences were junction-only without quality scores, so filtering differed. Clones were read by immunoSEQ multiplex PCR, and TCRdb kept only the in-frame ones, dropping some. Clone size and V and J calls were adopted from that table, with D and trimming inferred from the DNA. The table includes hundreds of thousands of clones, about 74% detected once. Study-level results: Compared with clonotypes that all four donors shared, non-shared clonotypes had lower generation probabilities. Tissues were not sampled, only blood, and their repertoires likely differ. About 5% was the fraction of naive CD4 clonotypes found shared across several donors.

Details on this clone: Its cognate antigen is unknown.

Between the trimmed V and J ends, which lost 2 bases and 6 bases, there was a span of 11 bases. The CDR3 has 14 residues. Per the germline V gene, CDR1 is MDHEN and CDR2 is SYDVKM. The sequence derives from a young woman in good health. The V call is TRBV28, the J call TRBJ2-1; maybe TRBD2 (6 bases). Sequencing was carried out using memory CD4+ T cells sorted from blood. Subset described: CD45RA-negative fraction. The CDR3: CASSLAGSANEQFF. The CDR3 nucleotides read TGTGCCAGCAGTTTAGCCGGGAGCGCCAATGAGCAGTTCTTC.